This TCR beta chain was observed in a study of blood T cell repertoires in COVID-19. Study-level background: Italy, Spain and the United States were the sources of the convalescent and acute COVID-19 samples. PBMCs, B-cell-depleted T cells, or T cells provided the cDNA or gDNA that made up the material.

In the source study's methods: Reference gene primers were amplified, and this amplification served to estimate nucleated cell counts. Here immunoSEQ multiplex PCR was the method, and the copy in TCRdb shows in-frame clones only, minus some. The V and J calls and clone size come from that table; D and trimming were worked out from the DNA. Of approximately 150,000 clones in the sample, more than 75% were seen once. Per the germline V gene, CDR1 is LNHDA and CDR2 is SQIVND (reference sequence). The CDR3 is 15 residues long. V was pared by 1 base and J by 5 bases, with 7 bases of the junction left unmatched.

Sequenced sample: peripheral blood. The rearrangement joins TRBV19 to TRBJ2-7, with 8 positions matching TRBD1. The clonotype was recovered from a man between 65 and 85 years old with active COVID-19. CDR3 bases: TGTGCCAGTAGTATAGGAGTGACAGGGGTCAACGAGCAGTACTTC. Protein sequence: CASSIGVTGVNEQYF.